This entry concerns a single T cell receptor (beta chain). Its antigen specificity is not known. Per-base qualities were not stored, and no clone one base away is much larger. The record originates from a study of blood T cell repertoires in COVID-19 (dated by TCRdb to about 2020). Turning to the overall study: Samples covering the acute and convalescent phases of COVID-19 were provided by collaborators in the United States, Italy and Spain. A freely available public database, intended as a resource for researchers studying the immune response to SARS-CoV-2, is where the repertoires were released. The samples were drawn from the first 160 participants of the ongoing ImmuneRACE study and from 950 to 1,500 subjects provided by 6 global collaborators. The prospective study material was composed of cDNA or gDNA derived from T cells, B-cell-depleted T cells, or PBMCs. Where available, HLA class I and class II types were obtained from metadata supplied by the sample provider rather than from assay-based typing. The sample metadata nearly always contained a de-identified subject ID, COVID-19 status, age in years and sex. Subjects who had been exposed to COVID-19, were actively infected with it, or had recovered from it provided the deeply sampled blood TCRbeta repertoires that made up the dataset. Overall study results and their limits: The quantity of clinical and demographic metadata differed by source and by participant and was supplied without curation.

One collaborating source in Seattle enrolled patients during active infection and followed them longitudinally through the course of disease. Collaborating institutions collected whole blood in K2EDTA tubes following their own protocols. For TCRbeta analysis, collaborator samples were shipped as frozen whole blood, as isolated PBMCs, or as DNA extracted from either sample type. TCRbeta CDR3 regions were amplified from genomic DNA by means of the immunoSEQ Assay, a bias-controlled multiplex PCR. The authors processed their data as follows. Within the assay, amplification of reference gene primers was used to estimate how many nucleated cells each sample contained. To quantify the absolute abundance of each unique TCRbeta CDR3 rearrangement, sequence reads were collapsed and filtered. For each sample, productive Simpson clonality was calculated by taking the square root of Simpson's diversity index across productive rearrangements. This is the immuneACCESS table as TCRdb keeps it, with only in-frame sequences that have V and J called. A part of the clones is gone; compared with another copy, unresolved V genes explain less than half, and the rest is unexplained. The V and J calls and clone size come from that table; D and trimming were worked out from the DNA. The sample contains approximately 300,000 clones, about 85% of them found a single time. Around 1% of the sample goes to the ten largest clones.

The CDR3 has 15 amino acids, counting the end cysteine and phenylalanine. The kept DNA is CDR3 alone, 45 bases in frame from the first base. Reading the germline V gene gives CDR1 SGHTA and CDR2 FQGNSA. V sheds 4 bases and J sheds 4 bases, leaving 16 bases between their ends. Sequenced: peripheral blood. The sequence links TRBV7-2 to TRBJ1-2; the D gene cannot be named for sure. The clonotype originates from a human donor with COVID-19, enrolled during active disease. The donor label of this sample is uncertain. The CDR3 reads as follows: CASSSGGNRRYGYTF. The bases are TGTGCCAGCAGCTCAGGAGGGAATAGGCGCTATGGCTACACCTTC.